The T cell receptor beta chain described here comes from a study of blood T cells in healthy people across ages. Together with a sample-barcoded 5' primer, a J-beta primer mix was included in a second PCR lasting roughly 7 to 11 cycles. Tags on each cDNA molecule came from a template-switch adaptor with 12 random nucleotides. TCRdb analysed the 5' RACE reads with MiXCR anew, one entry per CDR3 protein. Counted here are about 640,000 distinct CDR3 sequences, 58% occurring once; the ten biggest clones make up roughly 34%. This clonotype has a handful of counts. The target antigen is unknown. Germline V gene sequence: CDR1 SQVTM, CDR2 ANQGSEA. CDR3 size: 14 residues. The V gene lost 6 bases and the J gene lost 3 bases, with 17 bases spanning the gap. Study outcomes and limitations: One million T cells yielded diversity estimates that were considered underestimates.

The chain links TRBV29-1 to TRBJ1-1; D remains unclear. The sequencing input was blood. The clonotype comes from a man in his sixties in good health. The CDR3 protein is CSVTDGRGYTEAFF. CDR3 nucleotide sequence: TGCAGCGTGACGGACGGAAGAGGCTACACTGAAGCTTTCTTT.